This T cell receptor beta chain was captured by sequencing in a study of cytomegalovirus exposure and HLA in healthy donors (dated 2017 in TCRdb). General notes on the study: A later analysis indicated that the roughly 120 validation repertoires were generated on the platform also employed for the roughly 720 repertoires of the first cohort. A separate validation cohort of more than 100 different subjects was used in addition to the approximately 640-subject first cohort. The study combined high-throughput TCR immunosequencing, statistical association of individual TCRs with disease status, and machine learning to predict cytomegalovirus infection status. The study was designed to test whether signatures of past pathogen exposure could be identified by cataloging public T cell receptors. Overall study outcomes, separate from this receptor: A few of the identified cytomegalovirus-associated TCR beta chains were confirmed in vitro to be specific for cytomegalovirus antigens. A later analysis found that TCRs clustered in the first cohort also tended to co-occur in the 120 validation repertoires, with approximately 94% of cluster scores above 0. The study listed 150 to 200 TCR beta chains as associated with cytomegalovirus. The authors suggested that the approach could potentially be extended to other disease states and immunological phenotypes. Most TCR sequences were observed very rarely across donors, whereas some public TCRs were present in many individuals. A later analysis lacked HLA typing for the validation cohort, so it scored co-occurrence in that cohort across all 110 or so repertoires. The classifier was reported to diagnose cytomegalovirus status with high specificity and sensitivity in both the original cohort and the validation cohort.

The receptor library was made with the immunoSEQ multiplex PCR assay. On the authors' methods: A statistical classification framework was developed to diagnose cytomegalovirus status using the catalog of TCR beta chain sequences. TCRdb took this table from immuneACCESS and kept in-frame rearrangements with V and J called. Such tables lack part of the clones; where checked against another copy, unresolved V genes explain under half of the gap, and the rest is unexplained. V and J calls and clone size are as listed in that table; D and trimming were resolved from the DNA. Here the sample has around 120,000 clones; approximately 91% occur a single time. The ten largest clones capture around 4.5% of the sample. Looking up the germline V gene yields CDR1 MGHRA and CDR2 YSYEKL. Germline trimming: 3 bases from V, 5 bases from J; junction bases outside gene matches: 6. The CDR3 contains 15 residues, cysteine and phenylalanine counted. This entry keeps only the CDR3 DNA: 45 bases, framed from base 1.

As to this clone: The antigen this receptor binds is unknown. No quality values exist for individual bases; no much larger clone is one base distant.

Donors formed part of the validation cohort, which comprised 120 subjects and was distinct from the first cohort of under 850 subjects. The TCR was taken from a man aged 18 to 30 in good health and CMV-seropositive. Sequences were obtained from PBMCs. The chain employs TRBV4-1 and TRBJ2-5; 10 bases in the junction line up with TRBD1. Here the CDR3 is given as CASSHPTGGTETQYF. The DNA reads as follows: TGCGCCAGCAGCCACCCGACAGGGGGCACGGAGACCCAGTACTTC.